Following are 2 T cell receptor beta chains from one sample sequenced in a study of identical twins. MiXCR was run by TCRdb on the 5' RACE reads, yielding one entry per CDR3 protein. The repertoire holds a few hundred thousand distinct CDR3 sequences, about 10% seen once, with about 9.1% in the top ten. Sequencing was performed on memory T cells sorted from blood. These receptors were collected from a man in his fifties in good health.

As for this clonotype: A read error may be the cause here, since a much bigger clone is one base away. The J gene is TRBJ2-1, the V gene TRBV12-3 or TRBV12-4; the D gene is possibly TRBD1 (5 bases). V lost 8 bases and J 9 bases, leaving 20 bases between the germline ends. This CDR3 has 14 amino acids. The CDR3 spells CASRPAGLITEQFF. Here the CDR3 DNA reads TGTGCCAGCCGACCCGCAGGGCTCATCACTGAGCAGTTCTTC.

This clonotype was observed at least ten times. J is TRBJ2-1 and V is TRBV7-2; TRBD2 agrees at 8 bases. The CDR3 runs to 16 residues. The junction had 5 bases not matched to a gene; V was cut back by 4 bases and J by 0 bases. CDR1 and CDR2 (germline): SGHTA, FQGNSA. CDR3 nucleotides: TGTGCCAGCAGCTCCAAGGGACTAGGCTCCTACAATGAGCAGTTCTTC. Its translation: CASSSKGLGSYNEQFF.